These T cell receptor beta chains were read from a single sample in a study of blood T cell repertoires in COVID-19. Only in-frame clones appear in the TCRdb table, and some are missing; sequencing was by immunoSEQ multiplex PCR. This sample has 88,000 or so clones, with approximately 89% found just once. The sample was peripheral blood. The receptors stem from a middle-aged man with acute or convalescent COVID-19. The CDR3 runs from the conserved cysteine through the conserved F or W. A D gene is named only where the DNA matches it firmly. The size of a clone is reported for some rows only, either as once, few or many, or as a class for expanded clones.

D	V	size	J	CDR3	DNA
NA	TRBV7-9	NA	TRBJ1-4	CASSPNSAEKLFF	TGTGCCAGCAGCCCAAATAGTGCTGAAAAACTGTTTTTT
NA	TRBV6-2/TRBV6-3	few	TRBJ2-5	CASSQAPQETQYF	TGTGCCAGCAGTCAGGCGCCCCAAGAGACCCAGTACTTC
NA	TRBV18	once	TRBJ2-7	CASSHLRGAWEQYF	TGTGCCAGCTCACACCTACGGGGGGCCTGGGAGCAGTACTTC
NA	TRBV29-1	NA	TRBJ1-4	CSVYSATNEKLFF	TGCAGCGTGTACTCCGCAACTAATGAAAAACTGTTTTTT
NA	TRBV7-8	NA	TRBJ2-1	CASSLVLNEQFF	TGTGCCAGCAGCTTAGTTCTGAATGAGCAGTTCTTC
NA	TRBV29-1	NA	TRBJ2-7	CSARGSDEQYF	TGCAGCGCCCGAGGCAGCGACGAGCAGTACTTC
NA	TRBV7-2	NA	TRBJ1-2	CASSFSDQGGSYTF	TGTGCCAGCAGCTTTAGCGATCAGGGAGGTAGCTACACCTTC
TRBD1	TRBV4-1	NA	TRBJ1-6	CASSQYSNRGGLYSNSPLHF	TGCGCCAGCAGCCAATATTCCAACAGGGGGGGTCTATACAGTAATTCACCCCTCCACTTT
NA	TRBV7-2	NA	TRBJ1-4	CASSPEHRTNEKLFF	TGTGCCAGCAGCCCGGAACACAGAACTAATGAAAAACTGTTTTTT
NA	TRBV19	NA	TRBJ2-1	CASSINRQIGNEQFF	TGTGCCAGTAGTATTAACCGACAGATCGGCAATGAGCAGTTCTTC
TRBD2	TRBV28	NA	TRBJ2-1	CASSPPGREEEQFF	TGTGCCAGCAGCCCCCCGGGGCGGGAGGAAGAGCAGTTCTTC
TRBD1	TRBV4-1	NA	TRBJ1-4	CASSQVEGALGSEKLFF	TGCGCCAGCAGCCAAGTGGAGGGGGCGCTGGGAAGTGAAAAACTGTTTTTT
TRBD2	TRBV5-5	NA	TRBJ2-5	CASSSPRDYLGETQYF	TGTGCCAGCAGCTCCCCAAGGGACTACCTCGGAGAGACCCAGTACTTC
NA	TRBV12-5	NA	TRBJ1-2	CASGLLETNYGYTF	TGTGCTAGTGGTCTACTGGAGACTAACTATGGCTACACCTTC
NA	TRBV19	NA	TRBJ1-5	CASRGVDNQPQHF	TGTGCCAGTAGAGGGGTAGACAATCAGCCCCAGCATTTT
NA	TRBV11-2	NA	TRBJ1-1	CASSFLETMNTEAFF	TGTGCCAGCAGCTTCTTGGAGACCATGAACACTGAAGCTTTCTTT
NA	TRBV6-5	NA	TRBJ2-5	CASSPLDVQYF	TGTGCCAGCAGCCCCCTAGATGTCCAGTACTTC
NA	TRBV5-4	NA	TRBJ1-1	CASSFRNTEAFF	TGTGCCAGCAGCTTTCGGAACACTGAAGCTTTCTTT
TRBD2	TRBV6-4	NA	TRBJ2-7	CASSDGLAGPDEQYF	TGTGCCAGCAGTGACGGGTTAGCGGGACCCGACGAGCAGTACTTC
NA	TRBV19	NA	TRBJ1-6	CASTLEGDSPLHF	TGTGCCAGTACCCTCGAGGGGGATTCACCCCTCCACTTT
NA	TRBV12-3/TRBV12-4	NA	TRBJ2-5	CASSKDTSETQYF	TGTGCCAGCAGCAAGGACACCTCAGAGACCCAGTACTTC
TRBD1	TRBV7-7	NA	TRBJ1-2	CASSSRCTRLEGAYYGYTF	TGTGCCAGCAGCTCAAGGTGTACTCGCTTGGAGGGGGCCTACTATGGCTACACCTTC
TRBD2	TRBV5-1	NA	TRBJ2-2	CASSSVSLAGDTGELFF	TGCGCCAGCAGCTCGGTCTCACTAGCGGGAGACACCGGGGAGCTGTTTTTT
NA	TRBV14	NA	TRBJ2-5	CASSQVAFGTQYF	TGTGCCAGCAGCCAAGTCGCTTTCGGGACCCAGTACTTC
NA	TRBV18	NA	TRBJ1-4	CASSRQVNEKLFF	TGTGCCAGCTCTCGACAGGTTAATGAAAAACTGTTTTTT
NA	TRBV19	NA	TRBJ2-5	CASSTQGSTGETQYF	TGTGCCAGTAGTACCCAGGGGAGCACGGGTGAGACCCAGTACTTC
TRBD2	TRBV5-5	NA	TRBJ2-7	CASNLAGRSYEQYF	TGTGCCAGCAACCTAGCGGGAAGAAGTTACGAGCAGTACTTC
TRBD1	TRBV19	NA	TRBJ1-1	CASRRGTGLSRNTEAFF	TGTGCCAGTAGACGAGGGACAGGGCTTTCCCGAAACACTGAAGCTTTCTTT
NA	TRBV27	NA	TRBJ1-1	CASHDGGNTEAFF	TGTGCCAGTCACGACGGGGGGAACACTGAAGCTTTCTTT
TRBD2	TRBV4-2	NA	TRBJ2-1	CASSPSLAGGGEQFF	TGTGCCAGCAGCCCGTCACTAGCGGGGGGCGGTGAGCAGTTCTTC
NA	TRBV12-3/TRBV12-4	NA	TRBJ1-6	CASSLVENSPLHF	TGTGCCAGCAGTTTAGTGGAGAATTCACCCCTCCACTTT